A selection of T cell receptor beta chains follows, all from one sample in a study of T cell responses to AZD1222 COVID-19 vaccine. Libraries were prepared by immunoSEQ multiplex PCR; TCRdb keeps only in-frame clonotypes and omits some of them. Counted here are about 94,000 clones, over 75% occurring once; the ten biggest clones make up roughly 13%. The sequencing here drew on peripheral blood, taken on day 0 of AZD1222 vaccination. Receptors originate from an adult in good health. Each CDR3 is given with its conserved first and last residue. Each record gives: clone size, CDR3 length, J gene, V gene, D gene, CDR3 DNA, CDR3 protein. D genes are given only for firm matches. Part of the rows lack a size; the others show once, few, many or a class for expanded clones.

clone size: -
CDR3 length: 14
J gene: TRBJ2-5
V gene: TRBV7-7
D gene: -
CDR3 DNA: TGTGCTAGCAGCTCTGGACTGGTAGGGGAGACCCAGTACTTC
CDR3 protein: CASSSGLVGETQYF

clone size: few
CDR3 length: 14
J gene: TRBJ1-2
V gene: TRBV28
D gene: -
CDR3 DNA: TGTGCCAGCACCACACACGGGCTTAACTATGGCTACACCTTC
CDR3 protein: CASTTHGLNYGYTF

clone size: few
CDR3 length: 16
J gene: TRBJ1-2
V gene: TRBV5-1
D gene: TRBD1
CDR3 DNA: TGCGCCAGCAGCTTGGGTCAGGGGGCGAGGAACTATGGCTACACCTTC
CDR3 protein: CASSLGQGARNYGYTF

clone size: -
CDR3 length: 18
J gene: TRBJ2-6
V gene: TRBV9
D gene: -
CDR3 DNA: TGTGCCAGCAGCGTAGGGGGGACGGGGGACTCTGGGGCCAACGTCCTGACTTTC
CDR3 protein: CASSVGGTGDSGANVLTF

clone size: -
CDR3 length: 12
J gene: TRBJ2-7
V gene: TRBV10-3
D gene: -
CDR3 DNA: TGTGCCATCAGTCCTGCCCGCTACGAGCAGTACTTC
CDR3 protein: CAISPARYEQYF

clone size: -
CDR3 length: 15
J gene: TRBJ1-5
V gene: TRBV6-2/TRBV6-3
D gene: -
CDR3 DNA: TGTGCCAGCAGTTTGCGGTCCAGATGGAATCAGCCCCAGCATTTT
CDR3 protein: CASSLRSRWNQPQHF

clone size: -
CDR3 length: 13
J gene: TRBJ1-1
V gene: TRBV7-3
D gene: -
CDR3 DNA: TGTGCCAGCAGCTTAAGTTGGACCGGGGAAGCTTTCTTT
CDR3 protein: CASSLSWTGEAFF

clone size: -
CDR3 length: 11
J gene: TRBJ1-1
V gene: TRBV30
D gene: TRBD1
CDR3 DNA: TGTGCCTGGACAGGGGGCTATGAAGCTTTCTTT
CDR3 protein: CAWTGGYEAFF

clone size: -
CDR3 length: 13
J gene: TRBJ2-1
V gene: TRBV30
D gene: TRBD1
CDR3 DNA: TGTGCCGTCCCGGGACAGGGGGGACATGAGCAGTTCTTC
CDR3 protein: CAVPGQGGHEQFF

clone size: -
CDR3 length: 15
J gene: TRBJ2-5
V gene: TRBV4-3
D gene: TRBD1
CDR3 DNA: TGCGCCAGCAGCCAGGAGCGAGGGGGCAGAGAGACCCAGTACTTC
CDR3 protein: CASSQERGGRETQYF

clone size: -
CDR3 length: 13
J gene: TRBJ1-5
V gene: TRBV7-3
D gene: -
CDR3 DNA: TGTGCCAGCAGCCTCGTTGGAGGGCAGCCCCAGCATTTT
CDR3 protein: CASSLVGGQPQHF

clone size: -
CDR3 length: 14
J gene: TRBJ2-3
V gene: TRBV19
D gene: -
CDR3 DNA: TGTGCCAGTAGTATGGCCGGCGCCCAGGATACGCAGTATTTT
CDR3 protein: CASSMAGAQDTQYF

clone size: -
CDR3 length: 15
J gene: TRBJ1-5
V gene: TRBV7-2
D gene: TRBD1
CDR3 DNA: TGTGCCAGCAGCTACAACGGACAGGGTCATCAGCCCCAGCATTTT
CDR3 protein: CASSYNGQGHQPQHF

clone size: few
CDR3 length: 14
J gene: TRBJ2-7
V gene: TRBV10-1
D gene: -
CDR3 DNA: TGCGCCAGCAGTGGACAACAGGGAACCTACGAGCAGTACTTC
CDR3 protein: CASSGQQGTYEQYF

clone size: -
CDR3 length: 13
J gene: TRBJ1-4
V gene: TRBV29-1
D gene: -
CDR3 DNA: TGCAGCGTTGCCCTCGGGTTGAATGAAAAACTGTTTTTT
CDR3 protein: CSVALGLNEKLFF

clone size: -
CDR3 length: 15
J gene: TRBJ1-5
V gene: TRBV7-9
D gene: -
CDR3 DNA: TGTGCCAGCAGCCGCTTTGGGGGGAGCAATCAGCCCCAGCATTTT
CDR3 protein: CASSRFGGSNQPQHF

clone size: once
CDR3 length: 16
J gene: TRBJ1-1
V gene: TRBV27
D gene: -
CDR3 DNA: TGTGCCAGCAGTCAAGGAATAGGGATCATGAACACTGAAGCTTTCTTT
CDR3 protein: CASSQGIGIMNTEAFF

clone size: -
CDR3 length: 15
J gene: TRBJ1-6
V gene: TRBV4-3
D gene: -
CDR3 DNA: TGCGCCAGCAGCCAACTGGACAGCTTTAATTCACCCCTCCACTTT
CDR3 protein: CASSQLDSFNSPLHF

clone size: -
CDR3 length: 16
J gene: TRBJ2-3
V gene: TRBV5-1
D gene: -
CDR3 DNA: TGCGCCAGCAGCTTATCCCTCGGCGGGGTGGGGGATACGCAGTATTTT
CDR3 protein: CASSLSLGGVGDTQYF

clone size: -
CDR3 length: 15
J gene: TRBJ1-5
V gene: TRBV19
D gene: TRBD1
CDR3 DNA: TGTGCCAGTAGCTTATCCGGGACAGGCAATCAGCCCCAGCATTTT
CDR3 protein: CASSLSGTGNQPQHF

clone size: -
CDR3 length: 14
J gene: TRBJ2-1
V gene: TRBV7-2
D gene: -
CDR3 DNA: TGTGCCAGCAGCCTGGGGGCCACTAGGACTGAGCAGTTCTTC
CDR3 protein: CASSLGATRTEQFF

clone size: -
CDR3 length: 13
J gene: TRBJ1-4
V gene: TRBV19
D gene: -
CDR3 DNA: TGTGCCAGTAGTACAGGGTCATTAGAAAAACTGTTTTTT
CDR3 protein: CASSTGSLEKLFF

clone size: few
CDR3 length: 13
J gene: TRBJ1-1
V gene: TRBV5-6
D gene: -
CDR3 DNA: TGTGCCAGCATCCAGGAGGGTCTCACTGAAGCTTTCTTT
CDR3 protein: CASIQEGLTEAFF

clone size: -
CDR3 length: 16
J gene: TRBJ2-1
V gene: TRBV9
D gene: -
CDR3 DNA: TGTGCCAGCAGCCCCGGACTTTCTAGCTCCTACAATGAGCAGTTCTTC
CDR3 protein: CASSPGLSSSYNEQFF

clone size: -
CDR3 length: 14
J gene: TRBJ1-1
V gene: TRBV7-3
D gene: -
CDR3 DNA: TGTGCCAGCAGCTTAGGAGGAATGAACACTGAAGCTTTCTTT
CDR3 protein: CASSLGGMNTEAFF

clone size: -
CDR3 length: 14
J gene: TRBJ2-7
V gene: TRBV9
D gene: -
CDR3 DNA: TGTGCCAGCAGCGCAGGGGGGATATCCTACGAGCAGTACTTC
CDR3 protein: CASSAGGISYEQYF

clone size: -
CDR3 length: 14
J gene: TRBJ1-1
V gene: TRBV6-5
D gene: -
CDR3 DNA: TGTGCCAGCAGTCTGGATGCCTGGAGCACTGAAGCTTTCTTT
CDR3 protein: CASSLDAWSTEAFF

clone size: -
CDR3 length: 15
J gene: TRBJ2-7
V gene: TRBV3-1/TRBV3-2
D gene: -
CDR3 DNA: TGTGCCAGCAGCCGACCAGGACCGGTTTCGGGTGAGCAGTACTTC
CDR3 protein: CASSRPGPVSGEQYF

clone size: -
CDR3 length: 10
J gene: TRBJ1-2
V gene: TRBV29-1
D gene: -
CDR3 DNA: TGCAGCGCCCGATTCTATGGCTACACCTTC
CDR3 protein: CSARFYGYTF

clone size: -
CDR3 length: 13
J gene: TRBJ1-1
V gene: TRBV27
D gene: -
CDR3 DNA: TGTGCCAGCAGTTTACGGGGAATGGGTGCAGCTTTCTTT
CDR3 protein: CASSLRGMGAAFF

clone size: -
CDR3 length: 16
J gene: TRBJ2-2
V gene: TRBV4-3
D gene: -
CDR3 DNA: TGCGCCAGCAGCCAAGAGGCAGGGGCGAACACCGGGGAGCTGTTTTTT
CDR3 protein: CASSQEAGANTGELFF

clone size: -
CDR3 length: 15
J gene: TRBJ2-1
V gene: TRBV19
D gene: TRBD2
CDR3 DNA: TGTGCCAGTAGTACGGGACTAGCGGGGCCCAATGAGCAGTTCTTC
CDR3 protein: CASSTGLAGPNEQFF

clone size: -
CDR3 length: 13
J gene: TRBJ2-7
V gene: TRBV2
D gene: TRBD1
CDR3 DNA: TGTGCCAGCAGTAGGGACAGAGCCTACGAGCAGTACTTC
CDR3 protein: CASSRDRAYEQYF

clone size: -
CDR3 length: 14
J gene: TRBJ2-1
V gene: TRBV5-1
D gene: -
CDR3 DNA: TGCGCCAGCACCATAGCCGACCAAATCAATGAGCAGTTCTTC
CDR3 protein: CASTIADQINEQFF

clone size: -
CDR3 length: 16
J gene: TRBJ2-5
V gene: TRBV14
D gene: -
CDR3 DNA: TGTGCCAGCAGCGACCTCAGGGGGGCGAACCAAGAGACCCAGTACTTC
CDR3 protein: CASSDLRGANQETQYF

clone size: -
CDR3 length: 15
J gene: TRBJ2-7
V gene: TRBV2
D gene: TRBD1
CDR3 DNA: TGTGCCAGCAGGTACGGGACAGCGACCTTCTACGAGCAGTACTTC
CDR3 protein: CASRYGTATFYEQYF

clone size: -
CDR3 length: 14
J gene: TRBJ1-1
V gene: TRBV7-3
D gene: -
CDR3 DNA: TGTGCCAGCAGCCCGGGACTGATTAACACTGAAGCTTTCTTT
CDR3 protein: CASSPGLINTEAFF

clone size: -
CDR3 length: 14
J gene: TRBJ2-2
V gene: TRBV27
D gene: TRBD1
CDR3 DNA: TGTGCCAGCAGTCCCGGGACAGGGTTAGGGGAGCTGTTTTTT
CDR3 protein: CASSPGTGLGELFF

clone size: -
CDR3 length: 13
J gene: TRBJ2-3
V gene: TRBV10-3
D gene: TRBD2
CDR3 DNA: TGTGCCACTCTAGCGGGGGAAATTAATACGCAGTATTTT
CDR3 protein: CATLAGEINTQYF

clone size: few
CDR3 length: 16
J gene: TRBJ1-2
V gene: TRBV6-2/TRBV6-3
D gene: -
CDR3 DNA: TGTGCCAGCAGCCGACTGACAAGAGAGGGGCCTTATGGCTACACCTTC
CDR3 protein: CASSRLTREGPYGYTF

clone size: few
CDR3 length: 17
J gene: TRBJ2-7
V gene: TRBV5-1
D gene: TRBD2
CDR3 DNA: TGCGCCAGCAGCTCGGGACTAGCGGGGGGGAGCTCCTACGAGCAGTACTTC
CDR3 protein: CASSSGLAGGSSYEQYF

clone size: -
CDR3 length: 15
J gene: TRBJ2-7
V gene: TRBV19
D gene: TRBD1
CDR3 DNA: TGTGCCAGTAGTCTTCCGGGACAGGGCTCCTACGAGCAGTACTTC
CDR3 protein: CASSLPGQGSYEQYF

clone size: -
CDR3 length: 13
J gene: TRBJ2-7
V gene: TRBV3-1/TRBV3-2
D gene: -
CDR3 DNA: TGTGCCAGCAGCTCGGGACACTCCTACGAGCAGTACTTC
CDR3 protein: CASSSGHSYEQYF

clone size: -
CDR3 length: 15
J gene: TRBJ1-1
V gene: TRBV6-1
D gene: -
CDR3 DNA: TGTGCCAGCAGTGATCGGGGGCGGATGAACACTGAAGCTTTCTTT
CDR3 protein: CASSDRGRMNTEAFF

clone size: -
CDR3 length: 14
J gene: TRBJ2-3
V gene: TRBV5-1
D gene: -
CDR3 DNA: TGCGCCAGCAGCTTGGGCAGGGGCCCAGATACGCAGTATTTT
CDR3 protein: CASSLGRGPDTQYF